This T cell receptor beta chain stems from a study of response to subunit inactivated influenza vaccine. MiXCR, run by TCRdb on the RT-PCR reads, gives a single entry per CDR3 protein. The data show more than 700,000 distinct CDR3 sequences, around 20% seen once. This clonotype has only a few counts. The CDR3 has 17 residues. Trimming at V came to 0 bases and at J to 5 bases, leaving 9 bases not matched to a gene. The germline CDR1 and CDR2 sequences are SGHAT and FQNNGV. The chain couples TRBV11-2 to TRBJ2-1, with 8 positions matching TRBD2. Sequencing used PBMCs from blood, obtained 4 to 6 days after vaccination. The sequence came from a man in his fifties who received an inactivated influenza vaccine. CDR3 in amino acids: CASSLDWLGGADNEQFF. In DNA, the CDR3 is TGTGCCAGCAGCTTAGATTGGCTCGGGGGGGCTGACAATGAGCAGTTCTTC.